This T cell receptor (beta chain) is drawn from a study of blood T cell repertoires in COVID-19. In the study overall: Both acute and convalescent COVID-19 samples were obtained from the United States, Italy and Spain.

The table came from immunoSEQ multiplex PCR; TCRdb's copy has only in-frame clones and leaves some out. The sample shows over 250,000 clones, 85% to 90% of them seen only once. Clinical histories supplied by participants themselves formed the basis of cohort assignment. The receptor's source is a man aged 35 to 55 who had recovered from COVID-19. The sample consisted of PBMCs or T cells enriched from blood (not recorded which).

The CDR3 region is CASSIAPGTYNEQFF. Written as DNA, the CDR3 is TGTGCCAGTAGTATAGCACCGGGGACCTACAATGAGCAGTTCTTC. The V and J genes are TRBV19 and TRBJ2-1; D is possibly TRBD2 (5 bases). V was pared by 1 base and J by 2 bases, with 9 bases between. The CDR3 extends over 15 amino acids. CDR1 and CDR2 from the germline V gene are LNHDA and SQIVND (reference sequence).